One sample yielded the 15 T cell receptor beta chains listed below, sequenced in a study of T cell repertoires in cytomegalovirus infection. These receptors lack a known antigen. TCRdb analysed the reads with MiXCR anew, one entry per CDR3 protein. The table lists 450,000 to 550,000 distinct CDR3 sequences, roughly 43% of them singletons, with roughly two fifths in the top ten. The sequencing here drew on cultured PBMCs, taken from culture after CMV antigen stimulation. These receptors originate from a human donor in good health (CMV status not recorded). Some clones in this sample may be carry-over from other donors' samples.

This clonotype was counted only a few times. The V and J genes are TRBV27 and TRBJ2-1; 8 nucleotides line up with TRBD2. V shed 2 bases and J 0 bases; nucleotides not matched to a gene: 3. Germline CDR1 reads MNHEY; CDR2 reads SMNVEV (reference sequence). The CDR3 is 16 amino acids. The CDR3 coding sequence is TGTGCCAGCAGTTTACAGCTAGCGGGCTCCTACAATGAGCAGTTCTTC. Its translation: CASSLQLAGSYNEQFF.

This clonotype was seen a few times. The V gene is TRBV4-2, the J gene TRBJ2-7, with 9 bases that match TRBD2. The CDR3 spans 19 residues. Germline CDR1 LGHNA, CDR2 YNFKEQ. Trimming took 1 base from V and 4 from J; bases not matched to a gene: 17. The CDR3: CASSQGISGGETIRYEQYF. Written as DNA, the CDR3 is TGTGCCAGCAGCCAAGGAATTAGCGGGGGCGAAACCATACGATACGAGCAGTACTTC.

The table lists this clonotype with a few counts. The chain combines TRBV6-8 with TRBJ2-4; a possible D gene is TRBD1 (6 bases). Germline CDR1 reads MNHGY; CDR2 reads SAAAGT. The CDR3 is 15 residues long. V was pared by 5 bases and J by 9 bases, with 20 bases between. DNA of the CDR3: TGTGCCAGCAGTCGAGCAGGGGAACTCCGAACCATTCAGTACTTC. It encodes CASSRAGELRTIQYF.

The V gene is TRBV4-1, the J gene TRBJ1-5, with 8 bases fitting TRBD1. There are 17 residues in the CDR3. Germline V gene sequence: CDR1 MGHRA, CDR2 YSYEKL. Unmatched junction bases numbered 11, after V lost 4 bases and J lost 3 bases. DNA for the CDR3: TGCGCCAGCAGCCCCAACACCAAACAGGGGGTCAATCAGCCCCAGCATTTT. Amino acids: CASSPNTKQGVNQPQHF.

The gene calls are TRBV7-2 and TRBJ2-7; TRBD2 agrees at 8 bases. The CDR3 consists of 15 residues. In germline, CDR1 is SGHTA, CDR2 FQGNSA. The V gene end was trimmed by 6 bases and the J gene end by 4 bases; junction bases not matched to a gene: 11. The CDR3 bases are TGTGCCAGCAGTTCAGGACTAGCTTATACTTACGAGCAGTACTTC. Residues: CASSSGLAYTYEQYF. Full variable domain (outside the CDR3, taken from reference TRBV7-2 and TRBJ2-7): GAGVSQSPSNKVTEKGKDVELRCDPISGHTALYWYRQSLGQGLEFLIYFQGNSAPDKSGLPSDRFSAERTGGSVSTLTIQRTQQEDSAVYLCASSSGLAYTYEQYFGPGTRLTVT.

The table lists this clonotype with many counts. The V gene is TRBV7-2, the J gene TRBJ1-5; no clear D gene. The germline V and J ends were trimmed by 3 bases and 5 bases, with 8 bases remaining between them. Germline V lookup: CDR1 SGHTA, CDR2 FQGNSA. The CDR3 is made up of 13 amino acids. CDR3 protein: CASSFKGDQPQHF. CDR3 nucleotides: TGTGCCAGCAGCTTCAAAGGTGATCAGCCCCAGCATTTT.

The chain is built from TRBV18 and TRBJ1-2, with D possibly being TRBD1 (5 bases). With 2 bases removed from V and 0 bases from J, the gap between germline ends came to 13 bases. CDR1 KGHSH and CDR2 LQKENI come from the germline V gene. CDR3 length: 16 amino acids. CDR3 protein: CASSPLPGDPNYGYTF. The CDR3 coding sequence is TGTGCCAGCTCACCATTACCCGGGGACCCTAACTATGGCTACACCTTC.

The chain recombines TRBV7-2 with TRBJ2-3; the D is unclear. This CDR3 contains 14 residues. Germline CDR1 reads SGHTA; CDR2 reads FQGNSA. Trimming pared 5 bases from V and 1 base from J, leaving 10 bases between. CDR3 sequence: CASSPSWRTDTQYF. Here the CDR3 DNA reads TGTGCCAGCAGCCCCAGTTGGCGCACAGATACGCAGTATTTT. The full variable domain, rest sourced from reference TRBV7-2 and TRBJ2-3, is GAGVSQSPSNKVTEKGKDVELRCDPISGHTALYWYRQSLGQGLEFLIYFQGNSAPDKSGLPSDRFSAERTGGSVSTLTIQRTQQEDSAVYLCASSPSWRTDTQYFGPGTRLTVL.

The table lists this clonotype with a few counts. The V gene is TRBV7-9, the J gene TRBJ2-2; no reliable D call. The CDR3 loop spans 12 amino acids. In germline, CDR1 is SEHNR, CDR2 FQNEAQ (reference sequence). With 2 bases removed from V and 6 bases from J, the gap between germline ends came to 4 bases. CDR3 bases: TGTGCCAGCAGCTTAACCGCCGGGGAGCTGTTTTTT. It yields the protein CASSLTAGELFF.

The J gene is TRBJ2-1, the V gene TRBV6-2 or TRBV6-3; D perhaps matches TRBD1 (5 bases). The CDR3 sequence is 12 residues long. The V and J ends lost 10 bases and 4 bases respectively, with 11 bases between them. Germline V gene data show CDR1 as MNHEY and CDR2 as SVGEGT. The CDR3 DNA follows: TGTGCCACCCTTAGGGGATACAATGAGCAGTTCTTC. Encoded protein: CATLRGYNEQFF.

The rearrangement links TRBV18 to TRBJ1-5; TRBD1 matches at 7 bases. The trim removed 4 bases at V and 1 base at J, leaving 4 bases unmatched. Germline V gene lookup returns CDR1 KGHSH and CDR2 LQKENI. The length of the CDR3 is 15 residues. The CDR3 DNA sequence: TGTGCCAGCTCACAATCGACAGGGAGCAATCAGCCCCAGCATTTT. This translates into CASSQSTGSNQPQHF.

The rearrangement links TRBV6-2 or TRBV6-3 to TRBJ2-1; 9 bases are a match to TRBD2. CDR1 and CDR2 (germline): MNHEY, SVGEGT. After removal of 6 bases from V and 4 bases from J, the junction contained 7 bases not matched to a gene. The CDR3 is made up of 15 amino acids. CDR3 residues: CASRETSGKYNEQFF. CDR3 coding DNA: TGTGCCAGCAGGGAGACTAGCGGTAAATACAATGAGCAGTTCTTC.

The V call is TRBV23-1, the J call TRBJ2-7, with 8 bases identical to TRBD2. TRBV23-1 is known as an ORF, though its function is uncertain. CDR3 length: 13 residues. V lost 4 bases to trimming and J lost 5 bases; unmatched junction nucleotides: 4. The CDR3 region is CASSRLASHEQYF. As DNA, the CDR3 is TGCGCCAGCAGTCGACTAGCGTCTCACGAGCAGTACTTC.

This clonotype was counted between two and nine times. The chain combines TRBV20-1 with TRBJ2-7; TRBD2 aligns across 7 bases. Germline V lookup: CDR1 DFQATT, CDR2 SNEGSKA (reference sequence). V gave up 6 bases and J gave up 0 bases; unmatched junction bases: 14. The CDR3 has 16 amino acids. The CDR3 coding sequence is TGCAGTGCCATTCGATCTCCAGCGGGAAGCTCCTACGAGCAGTACTTC. It codes for CSAIRSPAGSSYEQYF.

This clonotype was detected only a few times. The chain couples TRBV7-9 to TRBJ2-2; D might be TRBD1 (5 bases). Germline V lookup: CDR1 SEHNR, CDR2 FQNEAQ (reference sequence). This CDR3 spans 19 amino acids. The ends were cut back, 5 bases at V and 0 bases at J, with 22 bases in the middle. In DNA form, the CDR3 reads TGTGCCAGCAGCCGGATTTGGGGCGGAGCCTTCGCGAACACCGGGGAGCTGTTTTTT. Translated, it gives CASSRIWGGAFANTGELFF.